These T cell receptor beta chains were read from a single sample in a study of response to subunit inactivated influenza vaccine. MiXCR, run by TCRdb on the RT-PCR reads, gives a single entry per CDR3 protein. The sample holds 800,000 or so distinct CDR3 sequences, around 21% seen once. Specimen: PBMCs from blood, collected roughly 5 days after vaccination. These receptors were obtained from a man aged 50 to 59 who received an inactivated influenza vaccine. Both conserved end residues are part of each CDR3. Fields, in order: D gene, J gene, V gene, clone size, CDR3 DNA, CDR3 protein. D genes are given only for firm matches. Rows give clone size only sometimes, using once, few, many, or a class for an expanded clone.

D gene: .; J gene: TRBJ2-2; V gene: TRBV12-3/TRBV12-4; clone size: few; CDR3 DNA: TGTGCCAGCAGATATCCCGGGGCTACCGGGGAGCTGTTTTTT; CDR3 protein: CASRYPGATGELFF
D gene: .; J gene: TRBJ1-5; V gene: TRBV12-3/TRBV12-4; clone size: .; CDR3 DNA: TGTGCCAGCAGTATAAACTTCGGCGGGGGCCGAGATCAGCCCCAGCATTTT; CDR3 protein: CASSINFGGGRDQPQHF
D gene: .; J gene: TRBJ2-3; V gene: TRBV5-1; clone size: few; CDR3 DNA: TGCGCCAGCAGCTTCCAGGCAGGGAGCACAGATACGCAGTATTTT; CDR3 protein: CASSFQAGSTDTQYF
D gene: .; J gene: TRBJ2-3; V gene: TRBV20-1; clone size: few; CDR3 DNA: TGCAGTGGGGGGTGGGATACGCAGTATTTT; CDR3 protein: CSGGWDTQYF
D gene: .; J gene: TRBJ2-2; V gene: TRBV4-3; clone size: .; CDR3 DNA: TGCGCCAGCAGCCAAGAATGGCGGGGATACACCGGGGAGCTGTTTTTT; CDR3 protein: CASSQEWRGYTGELFF
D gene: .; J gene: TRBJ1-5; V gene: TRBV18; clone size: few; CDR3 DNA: TGTGCCAGCTCTCCAGGGAGGAGTAGCAATCAGCCCCAGCATTTT; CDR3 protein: CASSPGRSSNQPQHF
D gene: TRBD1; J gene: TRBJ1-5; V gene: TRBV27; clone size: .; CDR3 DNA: TGTGCCAGCAGTTTTGACCGGGCAGGGGGGAATCAGCCCCAGCATTTT; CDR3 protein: CASSFDRAGGNQPQHF
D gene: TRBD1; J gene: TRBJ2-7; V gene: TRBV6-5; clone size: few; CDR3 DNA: TGTGCCAGCAGTTTACGGGGGTCGAGCGGGACAGGGAGCCACGAGCAGTACTTC; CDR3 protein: CASSLRGSSGTGSHEQYF
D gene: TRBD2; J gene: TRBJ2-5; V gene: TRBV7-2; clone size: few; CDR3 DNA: TGTGCCAGCAAAGTGGGCGCGGGAGGGGGAGAGACCCAGTACTTC; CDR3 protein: CASKVGAGGGETQYF
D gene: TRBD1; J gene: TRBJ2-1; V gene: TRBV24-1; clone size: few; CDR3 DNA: TGTGCCACCAGTGATCACGGGACAGGGCTCCATGAGCAGTTCTTC; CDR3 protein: CATSDHGTGLHEQFF
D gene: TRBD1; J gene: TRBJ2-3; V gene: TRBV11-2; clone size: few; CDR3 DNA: TGTGCCAGCAGCTTAGTCCCGGACAGGGCACACACAGATACGCAGTATTTT; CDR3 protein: CASSLVPDRAHTDTQYF
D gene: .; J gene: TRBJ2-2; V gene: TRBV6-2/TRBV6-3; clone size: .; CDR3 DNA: TGTGCCAGCAGACTAGAACCGAACACCGGGGAGCTGTTTTTT; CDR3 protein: CASRLEPNTGELFF
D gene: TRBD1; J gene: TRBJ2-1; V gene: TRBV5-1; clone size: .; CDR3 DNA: TGCGCCAGCACCACAACCGGGACAGCCTCGTTCAATGAGCAGTTCTTC; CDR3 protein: CASTTTGTASFNEQFF
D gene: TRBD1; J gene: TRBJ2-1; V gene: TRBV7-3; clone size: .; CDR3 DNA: TGTGCCAGCAGCTTATCGGGACAGGGTATTGAGCAGTTCTTC; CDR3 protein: CASSLSGQGIEQFF
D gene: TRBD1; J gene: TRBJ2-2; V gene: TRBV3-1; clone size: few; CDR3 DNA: TGTGCCAGCAGCCAAGGGACAGGGTCGGTCGGGGAGCTGTTTTTT; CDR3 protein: CASSQGTGSVGELFF
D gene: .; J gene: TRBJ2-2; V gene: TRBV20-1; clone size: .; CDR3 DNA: TGCAGTGCTAGAGATCTGAACCCACTTAGCGGGGAGCTGTTTTTT; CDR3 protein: CSARDLNPLSGELFF
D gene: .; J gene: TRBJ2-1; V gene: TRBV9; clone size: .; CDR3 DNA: TGTGCCAGCAGCGTAGCCACTAGCCTCTACAATGAGCAGTTCTTC; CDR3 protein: CASSVATSLYNEQFF
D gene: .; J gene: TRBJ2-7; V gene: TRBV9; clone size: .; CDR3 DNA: TGTGCCAGCAGCAGAGGACCGACCGATTCTTACGAGCAGTACTTC; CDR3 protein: CASSRGPTDSYEQYF
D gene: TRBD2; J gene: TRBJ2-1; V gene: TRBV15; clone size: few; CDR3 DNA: TGTGCCACCCGAGCGGGAGGGGCCAATGAGCAGTTCTTC; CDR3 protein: CATRAGGANEQFF
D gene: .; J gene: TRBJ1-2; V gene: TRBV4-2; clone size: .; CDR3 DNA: TGTGCCAGCAGCCCGCCGGACGGGGACTATGGCTACACCTTC; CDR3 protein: CASSPPDGDYGYTF
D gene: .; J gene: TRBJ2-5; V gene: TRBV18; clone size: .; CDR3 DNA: TGTGCCAGCTCATTTGACTCTGCGGAGACCCAGTACTTC; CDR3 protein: CASSFDSAETQYF
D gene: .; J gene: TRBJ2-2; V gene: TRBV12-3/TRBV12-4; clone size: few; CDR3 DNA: TGTGCCAGCAGCCCCAGGGGTTGGGGGGACACCGGGGAGCTGTTTTTT; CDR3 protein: CASSPRGWGDTGELFF
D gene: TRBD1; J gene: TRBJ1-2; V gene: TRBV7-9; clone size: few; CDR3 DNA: TGTGCCAGCAGCGAGGCGGACAGGCGTTTCTATGGCTACACCTTC; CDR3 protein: CASSEADRRFYGYTF
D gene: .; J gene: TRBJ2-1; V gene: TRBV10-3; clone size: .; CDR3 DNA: TGTGCCATCAGTGGGTCGGTAGCGGATATCTACAGTGAGCAGTTCTTC; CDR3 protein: CAISGSVADIYSEQFF
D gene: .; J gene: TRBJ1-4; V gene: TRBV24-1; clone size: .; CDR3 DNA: TGTGCCACCAGCCAAGGTACCTCCATGGAACTGTTTTTT; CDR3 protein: CATSQGTSMELFF